Listed below are T cell receptor beta chains from one sample, sequenced in a study of neurological immune-mediated disorders. MiXCR was run by TCRdb on the 5' RACE reads, yielding one entry per CDR3 protein. The data hold tens of thousands of distinct CDR3 sequences, with about a tenth observed a single time. Sequenced material: PBMCs. Every receptor here comes from a man between 65 and 80 years old with HTLV-1-associated myelopathy (HAM/TSP). Each CDR3 is given with its conserved first and last residue. The order of the fields is V gene, J gene, CDR3 protein.

>TRBV5-5|TRBJ2-2
CASSLMKSSYTGELFF
>TRBV19|TRBJ1-4
CASSPAPRQIEKLFF
>TRBV7-9|TRBJ1-5
CASSFEGAVQHF
>TRBV6-2/TRBV6-3|TRBJ2-7
CASSTWTSGNWDEQYF
>TRBV5-1|TRBJ2-5
CASRSHQETQYF
>TRBV5-1|TRBJ2-7
CASSGGRGGGTYEQYF
>TRBV6-2/TRBV6-3|TRBJ2-1
CASSYGGVARNEQFF
>TRBV25-1|TRBJ1-1
CASSEFSGNGDTQYFGPGTLEAIF
>TRBV13|TRBJ2-3
CASSRRTSGRANTQYF
>TRBV3-1|TRBJ1-4
CASSRPGGVEKLFF
>TRBV4-2|TRBJ2-1
CASSQPLDYNEQFF
>TRBV7-2|TRBJ2-7
CASSLGRYEQYF
>TRBV12-3/TRBV12-4|TRBJ2-2
CASRQGASAGELFF
>TRBV7-8|TRBJ2-1
CASSATDRGKYNEQFF
>TRBV6-2/TRBV6-3|TRBJ2-2
CASSRGLGGRTVRELFF
>TRBV27|TRBJ2-6
CASTYKGPGANVLTF
>TRBV18|TRBJ1-1
CASSLNRGDTEAFF
>TRBV20-1|TRBJ2-1
CSALGAGDNEQFF
>TRBV7-3|TRBJ2-2
CASSLTAGGTGELFF
>TRBV20-1|TRBJ2-1
CSALTSNEQFF
>TRBV12-3/TRBV12-4|TRBJ2-3
CASSLDGLADTQYF
>TRBV20-1|TRBJ1-1
CSATAPGQGASTEAFF
>TRBV6-5|TRBJ2-1
CASSSPPGGRADNEQFF
>TRBV20-1|TRBJ2-5
CSARPPEIWQETQYF
>TRBV12-3/TRBV12-4|TRBJ1-2
CASRTNAYIGYTF
>TRBV5-1|TRBJ2-3
CASSREGAHSTDTQYF
>TRBV24-1|TRBJ2-2
CATGARDTGELFF
>TRBV28|TRBJ2-1
CATRTGGAYNEQFF
>TRBV7-6|TRBJ2-5
CASSLGGVTETQYF
>TRBV15|TRBJ1-2
CATSSPPSAFTF
>TRBV7-2|TRBJ2-3
CASSLRTSGTVADTQYF
>TRBV29-1|TRBJ2-5
CSVLPGRGTGGAQYF
>TRBV12-3/TRBV12-4|TRBJ2-7
CASSFEVRQQYF
>TRBV7-9|TRBJ2-1
CASSRPPHEQFF
>TRBV5-1|TRBJ2-2
CASSPRAPEYGELFF
>TRBV6-1|TRBJ1-6
CASSNLGRNSPLHF
>TRBV20-1|TRBJ2-5
CSASRPEGLVGETQYF
>TRBV5-1|TRBJ2-1
CASSLETSGNNEQFF
>TRBV14|TRBJ2-1
CASSPSTNEQFF
>TRBV7-8|TRBJ2-3
CASSYSSGTSLARF
>TRBV11-3|TRBJ2-3
CASSLDPRTDTQYF
>TRBV12-3/TRBV12-4|TRBJ2-1
CASSKQGLRQFF
>TRBV7-9|TRBJ2-7
CASSLPLGTVDSYEQYF
>TRBV3-1|TRBJ2-7
CASSQRGANAYEQYF
>TRBV5-8|TRBJ2-1
CASSLAGGGVNEQFF
>TRBV12-3/TRBV12-4|TRBJ2-5
CATRGVQETQYF
>TRBV7-2|TRBJ2-4
CASSRSPFGNIQYF
>TRBV4-3|TRBJ2-2
CASSQDLPSFSNTGELFF
>TRBV7-2|TRBJ2-3
CASISPDRLRDTQYF
>TRBV5-1|TRBJ2-3
CASSLSGWSTDTQYF
>TRBV4-2|TRBJ2-3
CASSQPNEGDTQYF
>TRBV20-1|TRBJ2-2
CSAQSDSGELFF
>TRBV4-3|TRBJ1-4
CASSPGLKNEKLFF